One sample yielded the 9 T cell receptor beta chains listed below, sequenced in a study of cytomegalovirus exposure and HLA in healthy donors (dated by TCRdb to about 2017). The library relied on the immunoSEQ multiplex PCR assay. For the multiplex PCR, a mixture combining 60 forward primers for TCR Vbeta segments and 13 reverse primers for TCR Jbeta segments was used. As stored in TCRdb, this immuneACCESS dataset retains in-frame rearrangements with V and J assigned. A fraction of the clones does not appear; measured against another copy, unresolved V genes explain less than half of the discrepancy, and the remainder lacks a known reason. In this sample the table shows some 130,000 clones, 79% of which occur a single time. The ten largest make up 6% to 7.5% of the sample. What was sequenced was PBMCs. These receptors all come from a man aged 40-55 years in good health and CMV-seropositive.

This sequence joins TRBV30 and TRBJ1-1; D gene uncertain. The V end was cut by 0 bases, the J end by 2 bases, with 7 bases between. The CDR3 length is 13 residues. Germline CDR1 GTSNPN, CDR2 SVGIG (reference sequence). The CDR3 loop is CAWSVGVNTEAFF. CDR3 coding DNA: TGTGCCTGGAGTGTCGGGGTAAACACTGAAGCTTTCTTT.

The count of this clone is one. The chain has TRBV6-1 and TRBJ2-5; TRBD2 matches 10 bases. The CDR3 runs 14 residues. With V trimmed by 6 bases and J by 1 base, 2 bases remained unmatched. Germline V gene sequence: CDR1 MNHNS, CDR2 SASEGT. The CDR3 bases are TGTGCCAGCAGGGGGACTAGCGTCCAAGAGACCCAGTACTTC. It yields the protein CASRGTSVQETQYF.

The CDR3 nucleotides read TGTGCCAGCAGCGTAGTGTCAGGAGGAGAGACCCAGTACTTC. This encodes CASSVVSGGETQYF. The V and J genes are TRBV9 and TRBJ2-5, with D possibly TRBD2 on 5 matching bases. Trimming shortened V by 0 bases and J by 4 bases, and 10 bases separated the two germline ends. The germline gives CDR1 SGDLS, CDR2 YYNGEE. This CDR3 is built from 14 residues.

CDR3 sequence (DNA): TGTGCCAGCGAAGCGGAAGAGACCCAGTACTTC. Translated, it gives CASEAEETQYF. The chain is built from TRBV7-6 and TRBJ2-5, with D possibly TRBD2 on 5 matching bases. The length of the CDR3 is 11 residues. With 8 bases removed from V and 3 bases from J, the gap between germline ends came to 7 bases. CDR1 and CDR2 (germline): SGHVS, FNYEAQ.

The CDR3, as DNA: TGTGCCAGCAGGCCTACAGGGGCTGGGGCCAACGTCCTGACTTTC. It translates to CASRPTGAGANVLTF. The V and J genes are TRBV11-1 and TRBJ2-6, with 7 bases lining up with TRBD1. Trimming took 6 bases from V and 2 from J; bases not matched to a gene: 4. In germline, CDR1 is SGHAT, CDR2 FQDESV (reference sequence). The CDR3 spans 15 residues. Complete variable domain (other parts from reference TRBV11-1 and TRBJ2-6): EAEVAQSPRYKITEKSQAVAFWCDPISGHATLYWYRQILGQGPELLVQFQDESVVDDSQLPKDRFSAERLKGVDSTLKIQPAELGDSAMYLCASRPTGAGANVLTFGAGSRLTVL.

This chain connects TRBV30 to TRBJ2-7; 8 bases line up with TRBD2. V lost 4 bases and J lost 5; bases outside the gene matches: 10. Germline lookup yields CDR1 GTSNPN and CDR2 SVGIG (reference sequence). CDR3 length: 14 amino acids. CDR3 sequence reads: CAWTPGTRVHEQYF. For the CDR3, the DNA is TGTGCCTGGACCCCCGGGACTAGAGTCCACGAGCAGTACTTC.

The V and J genes are TRBV4-1 and TRBJ2-7; 9 bases agree with TRBD2. With V trimmed by 0 bases and J by 3 bases, 12 bases remained unmatched. CDR3 size: 18 residues. In germline, CDR1 is MGHRA, CDR2 YSYEKL. This CDR3 reads CASSQDSPLTSGIYEQYF. Here the CDR3 DNA reads TGCGCCAGCAGCCAAGATTCCCCCCTGACTAGCGGTATCTACGAGCAGTACTTC.

The J gene is TRBJ1-5, the V gene TRBV7-8; 7 bases align to TRBD1. CDR1 SGHVS and CDR2 FQNEAQ come from the germline V gene. V was clipped by 0 bases and J by 2 bases; unmatched bases: 7. The CDR3 loop spans 17 amino acids. The CDR3 bases are TGTGCCAGCAGCTTAGCGGAGGGGGCGAGGGGCAATCAGCCCCAGCATTTT. This codes for CASSLAEGARGNQPQHF.

The V and J genes are TRBV6-6 and TRBJ1-1; 10 bases match TRBD1. V trimming: 5 bases; J trimming: 5 bases; junction bases outside the gene matches: 5. CDR3 size: 14 residues. Germline loops: CDR1 MNHNY, CDR2 SVGAGI (reference sequence). The CDR3, as DNA: TGTGCCAGCAGTGACAGGGGGCGAGGGACTGAAGCTTTCTTT. The encoded protein is CASSDRGRGTEAFF.